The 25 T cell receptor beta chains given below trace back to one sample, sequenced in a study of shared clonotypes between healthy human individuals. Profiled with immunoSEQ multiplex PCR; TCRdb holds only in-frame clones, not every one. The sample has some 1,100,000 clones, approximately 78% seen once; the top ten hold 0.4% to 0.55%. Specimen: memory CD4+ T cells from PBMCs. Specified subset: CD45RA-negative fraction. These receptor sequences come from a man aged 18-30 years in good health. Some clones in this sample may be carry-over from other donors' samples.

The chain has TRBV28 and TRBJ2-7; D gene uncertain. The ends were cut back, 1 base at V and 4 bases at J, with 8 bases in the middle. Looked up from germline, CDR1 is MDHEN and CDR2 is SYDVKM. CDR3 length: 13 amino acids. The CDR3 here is CASSLSKIYEQYF. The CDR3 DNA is TGTGCCAGCAGTTTATCCAAAATTTACGAGCAGTACTTC. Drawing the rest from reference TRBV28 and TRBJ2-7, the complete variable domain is DVKVTQSSRYLVKRTGEKVFLECVQDMDHENMFWYRQDPGLGLRLIYFSYDVKMKEKGDIPEGYSVSREKKERFSLILESASTNQTSMYLCASSLSKIYEQYFGPGTRLTVT.

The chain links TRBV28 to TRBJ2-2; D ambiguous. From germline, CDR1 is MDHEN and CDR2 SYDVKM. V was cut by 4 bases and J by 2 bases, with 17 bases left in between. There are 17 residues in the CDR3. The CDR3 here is CASSYFKVRSNTGELFF. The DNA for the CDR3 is TGTGCCAGCAGTTACTTCAAAGTCAGGTCCAACACCGGGGAGCTGTTTTTT.

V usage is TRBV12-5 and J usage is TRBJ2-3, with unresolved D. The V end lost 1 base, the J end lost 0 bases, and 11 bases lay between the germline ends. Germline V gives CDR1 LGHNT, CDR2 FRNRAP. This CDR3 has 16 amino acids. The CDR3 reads CASGLGLPSSTDTQYF. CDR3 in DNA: TGTGCTAGTGGTTTGGGCCTACCCTCTAGCACAGATACGCAGTATTTT.

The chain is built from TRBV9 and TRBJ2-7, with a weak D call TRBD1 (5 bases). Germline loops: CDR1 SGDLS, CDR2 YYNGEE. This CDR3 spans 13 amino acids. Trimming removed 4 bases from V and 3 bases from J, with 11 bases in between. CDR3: CASSQGSSYEQYF. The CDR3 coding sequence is TGTGCCAGCAGCCAGGGTAGCAGCTACGAGCAGTACTTC.

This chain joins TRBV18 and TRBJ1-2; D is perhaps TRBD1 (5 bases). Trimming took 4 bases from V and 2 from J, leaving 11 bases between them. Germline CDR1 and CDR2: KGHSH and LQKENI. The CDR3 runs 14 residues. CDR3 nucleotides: TGTGCCAGCTCACACCCGGACATCAACTATGGCTACACCTTC. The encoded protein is CASSHPDINYGYTF.

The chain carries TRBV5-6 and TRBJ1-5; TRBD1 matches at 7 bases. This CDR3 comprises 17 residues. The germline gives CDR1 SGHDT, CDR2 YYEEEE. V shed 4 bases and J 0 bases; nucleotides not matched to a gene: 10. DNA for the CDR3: TGTGCCAGCAGCAGATGGGACAGACAATTTAGCAATCAGCCCCAGCATTTT. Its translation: CASSRWDRQFSNQPQHF.

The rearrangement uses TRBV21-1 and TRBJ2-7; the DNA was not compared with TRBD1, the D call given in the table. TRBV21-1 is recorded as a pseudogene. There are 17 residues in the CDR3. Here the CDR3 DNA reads TGTGCCAGCAGCAAAGAGGGGACAGAAAAAGCTCCCTACGAGCAGTACTTC. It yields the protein CASSKEGTEKAPYEQYF.

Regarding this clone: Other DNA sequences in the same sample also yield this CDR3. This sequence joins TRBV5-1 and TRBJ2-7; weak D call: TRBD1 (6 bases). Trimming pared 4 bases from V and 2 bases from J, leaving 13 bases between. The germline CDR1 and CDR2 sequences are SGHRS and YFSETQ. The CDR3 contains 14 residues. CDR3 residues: CASSPDPGAYEQYF. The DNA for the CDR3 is TGCGCCAGCAGCCCAGATCCAGGGGCCTACGAGCAGTACTTC.

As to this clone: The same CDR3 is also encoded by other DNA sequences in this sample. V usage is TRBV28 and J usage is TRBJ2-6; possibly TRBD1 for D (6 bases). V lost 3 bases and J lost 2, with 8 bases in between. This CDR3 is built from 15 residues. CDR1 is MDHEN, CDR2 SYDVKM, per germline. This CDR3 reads CASSLKGAGANVLTF. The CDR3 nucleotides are TGTGCCAGCAGTTTGAAGGGGGCTGGGGCCAACGTCCTGACTTTC.

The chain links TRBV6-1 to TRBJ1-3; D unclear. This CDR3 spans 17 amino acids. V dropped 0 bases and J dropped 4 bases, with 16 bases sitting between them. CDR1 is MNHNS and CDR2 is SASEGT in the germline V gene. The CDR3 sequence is CASSEAATLGGGNTIYF. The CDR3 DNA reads TGTGCCAGCAGTGAAGCAGCTACCCTGGGAGGCGGAAACACCATATATTTT.

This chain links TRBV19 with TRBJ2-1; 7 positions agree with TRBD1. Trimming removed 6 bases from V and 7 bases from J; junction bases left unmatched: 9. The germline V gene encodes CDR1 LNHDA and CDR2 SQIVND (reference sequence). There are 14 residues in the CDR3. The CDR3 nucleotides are TGTGCCAGTAGCGCTCCCAGGGGGAGAAATGAGCAGTTCTTC. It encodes CASSAPRGRNEQFF. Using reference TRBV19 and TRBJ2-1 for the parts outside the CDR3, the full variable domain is DGGITQSPKYLFRKEGQNVTLSCEQNLNHDAMYWYRQDPGQGLRLIYYSQIVNDFQKGDIAEGYSVSREKKESFPLTVTSAQKNPTAFYLCASSAPRGRNEQFFGPGTRLTVL.

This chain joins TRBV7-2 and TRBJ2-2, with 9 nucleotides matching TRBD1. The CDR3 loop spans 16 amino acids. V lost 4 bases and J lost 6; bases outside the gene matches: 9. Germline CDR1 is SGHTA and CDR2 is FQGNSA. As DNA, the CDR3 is TGTGCCAGCAGCTGGACCGGGACAGGGTATTCCGGGGAGCTGTTTTTT. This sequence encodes CASSWTGTGYSGELFF.

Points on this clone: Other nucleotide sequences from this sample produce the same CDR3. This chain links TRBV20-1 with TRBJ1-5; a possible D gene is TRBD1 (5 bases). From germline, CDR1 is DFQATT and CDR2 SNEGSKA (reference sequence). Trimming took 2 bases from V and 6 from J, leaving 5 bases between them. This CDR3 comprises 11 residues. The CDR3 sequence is CSARRGQPQHF. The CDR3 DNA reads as TGCAGTGCTAGAAGGGGTCAGCCCCAGCATTTT.

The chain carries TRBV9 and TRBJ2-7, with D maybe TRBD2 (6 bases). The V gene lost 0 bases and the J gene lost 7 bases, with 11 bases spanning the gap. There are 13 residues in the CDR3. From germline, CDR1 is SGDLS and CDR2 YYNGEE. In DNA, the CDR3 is TGTGCCAGCAGCGTAGGCTCTGGGGGGGAGCAGTACTTC. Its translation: CASSVGSGGEQYF.

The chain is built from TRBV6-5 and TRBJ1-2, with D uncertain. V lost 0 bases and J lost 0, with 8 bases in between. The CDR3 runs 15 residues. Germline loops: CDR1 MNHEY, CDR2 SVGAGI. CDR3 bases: TGTGCCAGCAGTTACTCACGGGTGTCTAACTATGGCTACACCTTC. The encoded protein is CASSYSRVSNYGYTF.

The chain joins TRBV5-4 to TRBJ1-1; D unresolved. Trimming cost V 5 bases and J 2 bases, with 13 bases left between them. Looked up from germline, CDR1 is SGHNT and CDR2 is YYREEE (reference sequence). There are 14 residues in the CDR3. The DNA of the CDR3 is TGTGCCAGCAGTTCAAATATCTTTAACACTGAAGCTTTCTTT. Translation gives CASSSNIFNTEAFF.

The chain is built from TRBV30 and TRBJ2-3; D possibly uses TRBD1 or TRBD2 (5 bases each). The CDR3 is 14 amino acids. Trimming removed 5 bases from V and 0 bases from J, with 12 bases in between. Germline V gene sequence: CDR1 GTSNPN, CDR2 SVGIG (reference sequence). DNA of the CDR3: TGTGCCTGGGGGGACGGATCTAGCACAGATACGCAGTATTTT. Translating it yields CAWGDGSSTDTQYF.

The CDR3 loop reads CASSPLGGIDQPQHF. The CDR3 DNA reads TGCGCCAGCAGCCCCCTGGGAGGGATCGATCAGCCCCAGCATTTT. The chain couples TRBV5-1 to TRBJ1-5; no reliable D call. Trimming pared 4 bases from V and 5 bases from J, leaving 16 bases between. Germline V gene sequence: CDR1 SGHRS, CDR2 YFSETQ. CDR3 length: 15 amino acids.

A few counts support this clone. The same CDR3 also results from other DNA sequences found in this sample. The CDR3 nucleotides are TGCAGCGTTTGGGACGGGGACACTGAAGCTTTCTTT. It yields the protein CSVWDGDTEAFF. The genes are TRBV29-1 and TRBJ1-1, with a weak D call TRBD1 (5 bases). The ends were cut back, 5 bases at V and 3 bases at J, with 10 bases in the middle. Germline V gives CDR1 SQVTM, CDR2 ANQGSEA. The CDR3 covers 12 residues.

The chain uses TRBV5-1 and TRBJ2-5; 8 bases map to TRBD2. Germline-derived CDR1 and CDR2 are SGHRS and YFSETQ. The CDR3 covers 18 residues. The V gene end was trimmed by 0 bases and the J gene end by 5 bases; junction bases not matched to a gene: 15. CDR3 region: CASSLAWTSRSTGETQYF. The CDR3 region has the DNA TGCGCCAGCAGCTTGGCCTGGACTAGCCGATCAACTGGTGAGACCCAGTACTTC.

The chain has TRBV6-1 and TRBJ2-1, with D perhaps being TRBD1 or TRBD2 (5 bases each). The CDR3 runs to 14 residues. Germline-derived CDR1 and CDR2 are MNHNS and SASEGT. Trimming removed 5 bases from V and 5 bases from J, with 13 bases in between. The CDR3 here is CASSKGEWNNEQFF. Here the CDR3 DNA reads TGTGCCAGCAGTAAAGGGGAGTGGAACAATGAGCAGTTCTTC.

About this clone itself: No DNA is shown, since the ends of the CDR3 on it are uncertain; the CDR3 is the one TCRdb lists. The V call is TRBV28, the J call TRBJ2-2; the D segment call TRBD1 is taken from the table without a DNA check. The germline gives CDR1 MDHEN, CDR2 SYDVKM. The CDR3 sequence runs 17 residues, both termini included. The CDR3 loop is CASTSFKGQFGAGELFF.

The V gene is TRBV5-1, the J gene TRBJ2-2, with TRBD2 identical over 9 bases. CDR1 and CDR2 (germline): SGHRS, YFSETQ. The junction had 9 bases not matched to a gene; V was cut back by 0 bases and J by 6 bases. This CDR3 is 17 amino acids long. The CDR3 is CASSLVFLAGTPGELFF. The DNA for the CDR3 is TGCGCCAGCAGCTTGGTGTTCCTAGCGGGGACGCCCGGGGAGCTGTTTTTT.

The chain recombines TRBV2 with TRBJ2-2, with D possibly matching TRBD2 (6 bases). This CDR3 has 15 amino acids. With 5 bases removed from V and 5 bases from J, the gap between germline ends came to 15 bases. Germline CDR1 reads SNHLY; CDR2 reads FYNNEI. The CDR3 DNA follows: TGTGCCAGCAGTACGAACGCGGGAAGAACCGGGGAGCTGTTTTTT. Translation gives CASSTNAGRTGELFF.

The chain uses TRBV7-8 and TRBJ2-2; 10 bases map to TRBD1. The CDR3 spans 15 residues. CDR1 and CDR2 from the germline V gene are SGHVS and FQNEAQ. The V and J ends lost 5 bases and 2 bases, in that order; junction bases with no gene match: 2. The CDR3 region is CASSPTGGNTGELFF. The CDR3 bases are TGTGCCAGCAGCCCGACAGGGGGCAACACCGGGGAGCTGTTTTTT.